This TCR beta chain was identified during a study of response to subunit inactivated influenza vaccine. The CDR3 sequence is 15 residues long. Between the trimmed V and J ends, which lost 2 bases and 4 bases, there was a span of 13 bases. Germline values: CDR1 SGHRS, CDR2 YFSETQ. TCRdb passed the RT-PCR reads through MiXCR, listing each CDR3 protein once. The sample has 550,000 to 800,000 distinct CDR3 sequences; 15% to 19% are singletons. This clonotype was seen a handful of times. The TCR sequence derives from a man in his fifties or sixties who received an inactivated influenza vaccine. The rearrangement uses TRBV5-1 and TRBJ1-3, with unresolved D. Sample: PBMCs from blood, taken 11 to 12 days after vaccination. The CDR3 is CASSLHAEKGNTIYF. For the CDR3, the DNA is TGCGCCAGCAGCTTACACGCGGAGAAGGGAAACACCATATATTTT.